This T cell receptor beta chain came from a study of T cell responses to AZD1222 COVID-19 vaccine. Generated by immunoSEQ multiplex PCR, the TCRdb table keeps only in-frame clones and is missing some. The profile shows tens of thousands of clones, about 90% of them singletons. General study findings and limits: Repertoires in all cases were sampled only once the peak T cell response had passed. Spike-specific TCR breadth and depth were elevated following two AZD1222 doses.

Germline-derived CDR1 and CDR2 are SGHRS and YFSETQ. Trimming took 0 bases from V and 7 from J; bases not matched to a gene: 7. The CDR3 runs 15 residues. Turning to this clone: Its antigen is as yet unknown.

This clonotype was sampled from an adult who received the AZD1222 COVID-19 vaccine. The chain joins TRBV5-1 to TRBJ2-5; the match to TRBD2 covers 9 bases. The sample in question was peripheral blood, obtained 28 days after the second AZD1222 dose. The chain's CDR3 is CASSLDGGGAGTQYF. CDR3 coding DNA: TGCGCCAGCAGCTTGGATGGCGGGGGGGCGGGGACCCAGTACTTC.